Listed below are T cell receptor beta chains from one sample, sequenced in a study of read filtering for tumor transcriptome and immune sequencing. TCRdb reprocessed the reads via MiXCR and lists one record per CDR3 protein. This table holds around 33,000 distinct CDR3 sequences, 18% found once. The sequenced sample consisted of a population of CD138-negative cells sorted from bone marrow. The receptors stem from a donor aged 40 or older with multiple myeloma. Each CDR3 is given with its conserved first and last residue. D genes are given only for firm matches. Clone size is given for some rows only: seen once, a few or many times, or a class if the clone is expanded.

TRBJ1-1	many	TRBV6-1	.	TGTGCCAGCAGTGAAGTGTGGGGCACTGAAGCTTTCTTT	CASSEVWGTEAFF
TRBJ1-4	few	TRBV5-1	.	TGCGCCAGCACCTCTACTGGGTTTGGTGAAAAACTGTTTTTT	CASTSTGFGEKLFF
TRBJ2-7	many	TRBV6-6	TRBD1	TGTGCCAGCAGTTACTCTGGGACAGGGGGCTACGAGCAGTACTTC	CASSYSGTGGYEQYF
TRBJ2-1	many	TRBV5-6	.	TGTGCCAGCAGCCGACCCACAACAGCCTGGGATGAGCAGTTCTTC	CASSRPTTAWDEQFF
TRBJ2-1	many	TRBV6-1	.	TGTGCCAGCAGTGAAGCTGGGTATGAGCAGTTCTTC	CASSEAGYEQFF
TRBJ2-2	many	TRBV11-1	.	TGTGCCAGCAGCCGAGACACTAGCTTCTCCGGGGAGCTGTTTTTT	CASSRDTSFSGELFF
TRBJ2-5	many	TRBV20-1	.	TGCAGTGCTAGTTCGGCTATGGGAGAGACCCAGTACTTC	CSASSAMGETQYF
TRBJ2-5	many	TRBV20-1	.	TGCAGTGCTAGAGTGGGGGTAATGTCTAGTACCGAGACCCAGTACTTC	CSARVGVMSSTETQYF
TRBJ2-7	medium-sized	TRBV27	.	TGTGCCAGCAGTTTGTGGGGAGGCGAGCAGTACTTC	CASSLWGGEQYF
TRBJ1-5	once	TRBV20-1	.	TGCAGTGCTAGAAAGATTTACGGGTCCAATCAGCCCCAGCATTTT	CSARKIYGSNQPQHF
TRBJ2-3	many	TRBV10-3	.	TGTGCCATCAGTGAGTCGTACAGCGGAGAAACAGATACGCAGTATTTT	CAISESYSGETDTQYF
TRBJ2-3	many	TRBV9	.	TGTGCCAGCAGCGTAACAGCAGGGGGGCTGGATACGCAGTATTTT	CASSVTAGGLDTQYF
TRBJ2-7	many	TRBV13	.	TGTGCCAGCAGCTTATTATACGAGCAGTACTTC	CASSLLYEQYF
TRBJ1-4	many	TRBV28	TRBD1	TGTGCCAGCAGGGACAGGGGGCCGGGGGAAAAACTGTTTTTT	CASRDRGPGEKLFF
TRBJ2-7	many	TRBV6-1	.	TGTGCCAGCACCGGGAGTGCCCGCTACGAGCAGTACTTC	CASTGSARYEQYF
TRBJ2-2	.	TRBV7-8	.	TGTGCCAGCAGCCTATGGGGCAGGAGAGTCACCGGGGAGCTGTTTTTT	CASSLWGRRVTGELFF
TRBJ2-1	.	TRBV7-9	.	TGTGCCAGCAGCGATCGAGTCGGCAGGTCCTACAATGAGCAGTTCTTC	CASSDRVGRSYNEQFF
TRBJ1-2	many	TRBV2	.	TGTGCCAGCAGTGGGAAAGGCTATGGCTACACCTTC	CASSGKGYGYTF
TRBJ2-3	many	TRBV11-2	TRBD2	TGTGCCAGCAGCGTGGGACTAGCGGGGAGCACAGATACGCAGTATTTT	CASSVGLAGSTDTQYF
TRBJ2-5	many	TRBV6-6	.	TGTGCCACCCGTTCCCCACCGTCAGAGACCCAGTACTTC	CATRSPPSETQYF
TRBJ1-1	many	TRBV20-1	.	TGCAGTGCTATTTATTATCGCACCGGACAGAGCACCACTGAAGCTTTCTTT	CSAIYYRTGQSTTEAFF
TRBJ1-5	few	TRBV19	.	TGTGCCAGTCGAGATAAGGTTTATAGCAATCAGCCCCAGCATTTT	CASRDKVYSNQPQHF
TRBJ2-5	many	TRBV6-4	.	TGTGCCAGCAGGATACGGGTTGTGAGGGAGACCCAGTACTTC	CASRIRVVRETQYF
TRBJ2-1	many	TRBV28	TRBD2	TGTGCCAGCACCATGGCAGCGGGGGGGGGGGATGAGCAGTTCTTC	CASTMAAGGGDEQFF
TRBJ1-2	many	TRBV20-1	.	TGCAGTGCTCATGCCGGGGCGAACTATGGCTACACCTTC	CSAHAGANYGYTF
TRBJ2-1	many	TRBV5-1	TRBD2	TGCGCCAGCAGCTCGAGCGGGGGGAACTCCTACAATGAGCAGTTCTTC	CASSSSGGNSYNEQFF
TRBJ2-7	few	TRBV2	TRBD1	TGTGCCAGCAGTGCGGACAGGGGCACGGACGAGCAGTACTTC	CASSADRGTDEQYF